What follows is one T cell receptor beta chain and its context. The antigen is undetermined. TCR beta CDR3 sequences were amplified from RNA transcripts. TCR CDR3 underwent first-round RT-PCR with the HTBI primer set. TCRdb reprocessed the multiplex PCR reads via MiXCR and lists one record per CDR3 protein. The profile covers 660,000 or so distinct CDR3 sequences, with 45% appearing a single time and less than 9% taken by the ten largest. These data are taken from a study of T cells in Graves' hyperthyroidism and ophthalmopathy. Whole-study findings and limits: Peripheral blood also featured most of the thyroid clonotypes expanded above 0.001.

Unmatched junction bases numbered 12, after V lost 5 bases and J lost 7 bases. The CDR3 spans 16 residues. CDR1 MDHEN and CDR2 SYDVKM come from the germline V gene. Orbital computed tomography and thyroid ultrasound, together with serum TRAb and thyroxine and clinical symptoms, were used for diagnoses. This TCR was sampled from an adult man with Graves' disease, either hyperthyroidism or ophthalmopathy (not recorded which). Sequencing was carried out using peripheral blood or thyroid tissue (not recorded which). The gene calls are TRBV28 and TRBJ1-4; TRBD1 matches at 8 bases. As DNA, the CDR3 is TGTGCCAGCAGTCGCTCGGATTCAGGGGGCGGTGAAAAACTGTTTTTT. Encoded protein: CASSRSDSGGGEKLFF.